These T cell receptor beta chains were read from a single sample in a study of T cell repertoires in cytomegalovirus infection. TCRdb processed the reads anew with MiXCR; each CDR3 protein has one entry. The top ten clones hold 40% to 45% of a sample with fewer than 150,000 distinct CDR3 sequences, under 35% of them seen once. The antigens for these receptors are not known. The input for sequencing was CD8+ T cells from cultured PBMCs, taken from culture after CMV antigen stimulation. The source of these receptors is a human donor in good health (CMV status not recorded). Some clones in this sample may be carry-over from other donors' samples. The CDR3 runs from the conserved cysteine through the conserved F or W. The order of the fields is clone size, V gene, J gene, D gene, CDR3 DNA, CDR3 protein. D genes are given only for firm matches. Rows give clone size only sometimes, using once, few, many, or a class for an expanded clone.

>few|TRBV19|TRBJ2-7|NA
TGTGCCAGTAGTCTAGAATACGAGCAGTACTTC
CASSLEYEQYF
>NA|TRBV2|TRBJ2-5|NA
TGTGCCAGCAGTGGGGTGGACCAGGGGCTGAGAGAGACCCAGTACTTC
CASSGVDQGLRETQYF
>few|TRBV24-1|TRBJ2-7|NA
TGTGCCACCAGTGATAGGACAGCAGGGAGCGAGCAGTACTTC
CATSDRTAGSEQYF
>NA|TRBV9|TRBJ2-1|NA
TGTGCCAGCAGCGTAGAGGCCTATGAGCAGTTCTTC
CASSVEAYEQFF
>NA|TRBV29-1|TRBJ1-1|NA
TGCAGCGCCCCCTCGGATACTGAAGCTTTCTTT
CSAPSDTEAFF
>NA|TRBV20-1|TRBJ2-5|NA
TGCAGTGCTAGAGATCGGGCTCCTTGGGAGACCCAGTACTTC
CSARDRAPWETQYF
>NA|TRBV19|TRBJ2-1|TRBD1
TGTGCCAGTAGTACCGAGGGACAGGGGGCCGACAATGAGCAGTTCTTC
CASSTEGQGADNEQFF
>many|TRBV4-3|TRBJ1-4|NA
TGCGCCAGCAGCCAATCTCTTACAGGGAATGAAAAACTGTTTTTT
CASSQSLTGNEKLFF
>NA|TRBV4-1|TRBJ1-2|NA
TGCGCCAGCAGCCAAGGGCTTGCCTCTCGTGGCTACACCTTC
CASSQGLASRGYTF
>many|TRBV7-2|TRBJ1-5|NA
TGTGCCAGCAGCTTAGCGGGGACCTATCAGCCCCAGCATTTT
CASSLAGTYQPQHF
>NA|TRBV13|TRBJ2-1|TRBD2
TGTGCCAGCAGCCTCAAGCGGGGGGTTGACAATGAGCAGTTCTTC
CASSLKRGVDNEQFF
>few|TRBV6-6|TRBJ1-4|NA
TGTGCCAGCAGGCTAGGGCAGATTGAAAAACTGTTTTTT
CASRLGQIEKLFF
>NA|TRBV20-1|TRBJ2-5|NA
TGCAGTGCTATATTGCGCCCGGGGCCCGAGACCCAGTACTTC
CSAILRPGPETQYF
>NA|TRBV25-1|TRBJ1-6|TRBD1
TGTGCCAGCCGTTTTGGGACAGCAAATTCACCCCTCCACTTT
CASRFGTANSPLHF
>few|TRBV7-9|TRBJ2-3|NA
TGTGCCAGCAGCGCTCACTTAGGGCTGGGTCTCACAGATACGCAGTATTTT
CASSAHLGLGLTDTQYF
>NA|TRBV25-1|TRBJ2-7|NA
TGTGCCAGCAGTGAATTTTTCGGGGGCCACGAGCAGTACTTC
CASSEFFGGHEQYF
>NA|TRBV27|TRBJ2-3|NA
TGTGCCAGCAGTTCAACAGGGAGGGAGGATACGCAGTATTTT
CASSSTGREDTQYF
>NA|TRBV5-6|TRBJ2-3|TRBD1
TGTGCCAGCAGTCCCCTTGGGACAGGGGTCGATACGCAGTATTTT
CASSPLGTGVDTQYF
>NA|TRBV12-3/TRBV12-4|TRBJ2-1|NA
TGTGCCAGCAGTTTTTTCGCGGGACAGTATGAGCAGTTCTTC
CASSFFAGQYEQFF
>NA|TRBV7-3|TRBJ2-7|TRBD1
TGTGCCAGCAAGGGGACAGCCCCCTACGAGCAGTACTTC
CASKGTAPYEQYF
>NA|TRBV6-6|TRBJ1-5|NA
TGTGCCAGCAGTTACTACGGACCGCCGGACAATCAGCCCCAGCATTTT
CASSYYGPPDNQPQHF
>NA|TRBV14|TRBJ2-7|TRBD2
TGTGCCAGCAGCCCGGGACTAGCAGGGGCCGGCGAGCAGTACTTC
CASSPGLAGAGEQYF
>few|TRBV27|TRBJ1-5|NA
TGTGCCAGCAGTTTAAGGTTCCCGGCCCCATATAGCAATCAGCCCCAGCATTTT
CASSLRFPAPYSNQPQHF
>NA|TRBV6-4|TRBJ1-1|NA
TGTGCCAGCAGTGAAACAGTGAACACTGAAGCTTTCTTT
CASSETVNTEAFF
>NA|TRBV7-9|TRBJ2-7|NA
TGTGCCAGCACCCCTATCGGTGGACAAGACACCTACGAGCAGTACTTC
CASTPIGGQDTYEQYF
>NA|TRBV13|TRBJ1-4|TRBD1
TGTGCCAGCAGCCGTTCGGACAGGGGCCGGGATGAAAAACTGTTTTTT
CASSRSDRGRDEKLFF
>few|TRBV6-1|TRBJ1-5|TRBD1
TGTGCCAGCAGTGAATTGATATTCGGGACAGGGGGAATTAGCAATCAGCCCCAGCATTTT
CASSELIFGTGGISNQPQHF
>many|TRBV7-2|TRBJ2-7|NA
TGTGCCAGCAGCTTATCGGGAGTGGGGATTGGGGTCGAGCAGTACTTC
CASSLSGVGIGVEQYF
>few|TRBV7-8|TRBJ1-1|NA
TGTGCCAGCAGCACGCTCGACAGGTTGAACACTGAAGCTTTCTTT
CASSTLDRLNTEAFF
>few|TRBV7-9|TRBJ2-1|NA
TGTGCCAGCAGCTTCGGCGGGTACAATGAGCAGTTCTTC
CASSFGGYNEQFF
>NA|TRBV20-1|TRBJ2-3|NA
TGCAGTGCTAGAGGAGAATGGGGGGCGGCCACAGATACGCAGTATTTT
CSARGEWGAATDTQYF
>NA|TRBV5-6|TRBJ2-1|NA
TGTGCCAGCAGCTTCGGGGAGGTGCAGTTCTTC
CASSFGEVQFF
>NA|TRBV6-6|TRBJ2-4|TRBD2
TGTGCCAGCAGGCTCTTAGCGGGGGGCGGAAACATTCAGTACTTC
CASRLLAGGGNIQYF
>few|TRBV2|TRBJ1-2|NA
TGTGCCAGAAGGGACTATGGGACAATTCACTGGGGCTACACCTTC
CARRDYGTIHWGYTF
>NA|TRBV27|TRBJ1-4|NA
TGTGCCAGCAGTTTAGTTGGCGCTAGTGAAAAACTGTTTTTT
CASSLVGASEKLFF
>NA|TRBV5-4|TRBJ2-1|NA
TGTGCCAGCAGCTTACCGGGGTCCTACAATGAGCAGTTCTTC
CASSLPGSYNEQFF
>NA|TRBV11-2|TRBJ2-3|TRBD2
TGTGCCAGCAGCTTAGCTCCTAGCGGGGAGTCGGCAGATACGCAGTATTTT
CASSLAPSGESADTQYF
>NA|TRBV19|TRBJ2-1|NA
TGTGCCAGTAGTATTGGAGGCATTTACAATGAGCAGTTCTTC
CASSIGGIYNEQFF
>few|TRBV5-5|TRBJ1-4|NA
TGTGCCAGCAGCTCCTACGGTGCAACTAATGAAAAACTGTTTTTT
CASSSYGATNEKLFF
>few|TRBV27|TRBJ2-7|NA
TGTGCCAGCGTGGTTCGGGAATACGAGCAGTACTTC
CASVVREYEQYF
>NA|TRBV6-1|TRBJ1-1|TRBD1
TGTGCCAGCAGAACGACAGGGAGCACTGAAGCTTTCTTT
CASRTTGSTEAFF
>many|TRBV7-2|TRBJ2-5|TRBD1
TGTGCCAGCAGCTTAGCGCAGGTGGACAGGGTGGGCGAGACCCAGTACTTC
CASSLAQVDRVGETQYF
>NA|TRBV28|TRBJ2-5|TRBD1
TGTGCCAGCAGTTCTCGGGACAGGCAAGAGACCCAGTACTTC
CASSSRDRQETQYF
>NA|TRBV12-3/TRBV12-4|TRBJ1-1|NA
TGTGCCAGCAGTATTAAAAGGGGGTGGACTGAAGCTTTCTTT
CASSIKRGWTEAFF
>few|TRBV5-4|TRBJ1-1|NA
TGTGCCAGCAGGCCCGGGGCAGGGAGCACTGAAGCTTTCTTT
CASRPGAGSTEAFF
>many|TRBV11-2|TRBJ1-5|NA
TGTGCCAGCACCAACGGTGGGAATCAGCCCCAGCATTTT
CASTNGGNQPQHF
>many|TRBV7-2|TRBJ1-5|NA
TGTGCCAGCAGCTTACAGGATAGCAATCAGCCCCAGCATTTT
CASSLQDSNQPQHF
>many|TRBV13|TRBJ2-3|TRBD1
TGTGCCAGCAGCTCCATCCAGGGGGCAGGAAGCACAGATACGCAGTATTTT
CASSSIQGAGSTDTQYF
>NA|TRBV4-1|TRBJ2-5|TRBD2
TGCGCCAGCAGCCAAGATTGGACTAGCGGGCGTCTCCAAGAGACCCAGTACTTC
CASSQDWTSGRLQETQYF
>NA|TRBV6-6|TRBJ2-7|NA
TGTGCCAGCAGTTACTCGAGGGGCAACTACGAGCAGTACTTC
CASSYSRGNYEQYF
>NA|TRBV7-9|TRBJ2-1|NA
TGTGCCAGCACCTCTCCGTCGGGGAGGTCCTACAATGAGCAGTTCTTC
CASTSPSGRSYNEQFF
>many|TRBV4-1|TRBJ2-7|TRBD1
TGCGCCAGCAGCCACGGGACAGGGGGATTTGGTTACGAGCAGTACTTC
CASSHGTGGFGYEQYF
>many|TRBV7-9|TRBJ1-1|NA
TGTGCCAGCAGCTTGAAGGGCACTGAAGCTTTCTTT
CASSLKGTEAFF
>many|TRBV11-2|TRBJ2-2|NA
TGTGCCAGCAGCTTAGCAGGACAGCCGCCGGACCGTTCCGGGGAGCTGTTTTTT
CASSLAGQPPDRSGELFF
>once|TRBV12-3/TRBV12-4|TRBJ2-3|NA
TGTGCCAGCAGTTTCGGGCCCTTGACGACTCCTCCCCGCACAGATACGCAGTATTTT
CASSFGPLTTPPRTDTQYF